The next 21 T cell receptor beta chains were all read from a single sample in a study of T cell responses to AZD1222 COVID-19 vaccine. Some clones are missing from TCRdb's copy, which holds only in-frame ones; the method was immunoSEQ multiplex PCR. The sample consists of roughly 58,000 clones, 85% to 90% of them appearing once. Sequencing used peripheral blood, obtained 28 days after the second AZD1222 dose. These receptors all stem from an adult who received the AZD1222 COVID-19 vaccine.

V usage is TRBV28 and J usage is TRBJ2-7; TRBD1 or TRBD2 may be the D gene (6 bases each). This CDR3 region has 16 residues. Per germline, CDR1 MDHEN and CDR2 SYDVKM. Trimming shortened V by 3 bases and J by 6 bases, and 21 bases separated the two germline ends. The CDR3 region has the DNA TGTGCCAGCAGTTTCCAGTTACGGGGGCGGATGGTCGAGCAGTACTTC. It is translated as CASSFQLRGRMVEQYF.

The chain combines TRBV7-3 with TRBJ2-6; D might be TRBD1 (5 bases). This CDR3 region has 17 residues. V lost 5 bases to trimming and J lost 4 bases, with 18 bases between them. CDR1 is SGHTA, CDR2 FQGTGA, per germline. The CDR3 nucleotides are TGTGCCAGCAGCCCAGGACATACCTATACAGGGGCCAACGTCCTGACTTTC. Its protein product is CASSPGHTYTGANVLTF.

The chain has TRBV4-1 and TRBJ2-7, with TRBD2 matching 7 bases. CDR1 and CDR2 (germline): MGHRA, YSYEKL. The CDR3 spans 18 residues. The trim removed 2 bases at V and 0 bases at J, leaving 13 bases unmatched. The CDR3 spells CASSQWTSAGQSSYEQYF. The CDR3, as DNA: TGCGCCAGCAGCCAATGGACTAGTGCGGGCCAGAGCTCCTACGAGCAGTACTTC.

The chain recombines TRBV6-5 with TRBJ2-6; D is unclear. This CDR3 is built from 15 residues. Trimming left V 8 bases short and J 0 bases short, with 11 bases between. From germline, CDR1 is MNHEY and CDR2 SVGAGI. The CDR3 DNA follows: TGTGCCAGCCTCACCCCCAGCTCTGGGGCCAACGTCCTGACTTTC. Amino acids: CASLTPSSGANVLTF.

This chain joins TRBV7-9 and TRBJ2-7; 8 nucleotides match TRBD1. Germline V gene data show CDR1 as SEHNR and CDR2 as FQNEAQ (reference sequence). This CDR3 comprises 13 residues. V was pared by 7 bases and J by 3 bases, with 5 bases of the junction left unmatched. The CDR3 DNA follows: TGTGCCAGCACCCGAGGACAGGGCTACGAGCAGTACTTC. Translating it yields CASTRGQGYEQYF. The full variable domain, in which reference TRBV7-9 and TRBJ2-7 provide the parts outside the CDR3, is DTGVSQNPRHKITKRGQNVTFRCDPISEHNRLYWYRQTLGQGPEFLTYFQNEAQLEKSRLLSDRFSAERPKGSFSTLEIQRTEQGDSAMYLCASTRGQGYEQYFGPGTRLTVT.

J is TRBJ1-2 and V is TRBV3-1 (or the pseudogene TRBV3-2); 12 bases map to TRBD1. CDR3 length: 16 amino acids. From germline, CDR1 is LGHDT and CDR2 YNNKEL (reference sequence). V gave up 1 base and J gave up 2 bases; unmatched junction bases: 2. The CDR3 coding sequence is TGTGCCAGCAGCCAAGGGGACAGGGGGCGAAACTATGGCTACACCTTC. It translates to CASSQGDRGRNYGYTF.

The gene calls are TRBV10-1 and TRBJ1-1, with 8 positions matching TRBD1. The CDR3 contains 15 residues. Germline values: CDR1 WNHNN, CDR2 SYGVQD (reference sequence). Trimming at V came to 4 bases and at J to 4 bases, leaving 8 bases not matched to a gene. CDR3 nucleotide sequence: TGCGCCAGCAGTGTCCTCAGGGGGCTTGGCACTGAAGCTTTCTTT. Residues: CASSVLRGLGTEAFF.

The chain employs TRBV5-1 and TRBJ2-1; D is possibly TRBD2 (6 bases). V was pared by 3 bases and J by 4 bases, with 20 bases between. This CDR3 is built from 17 residues. Germline V gives CDR1 SGHRS, CDR2 YFSETQ. CDR3 region: CASSSRERRQSYNEQFF. The DNA for the CDR3 is TGCGCCAGCAGCTCCCGGGAGAGAAGACAGAGTTACAATGAGCAGTTCTTC.

This chain joins TRBV7-9 and TRBJ1-1; D unclear. This CDR3 region has 12 residues. Deletions cut 1 base from V and 7 bases from J, with 7 bases between. CDR1 SEHNR and CDR2 FQNEAQ come from the germline V gene (reference sequence). CDR3 coding DNA: TGTGCCAGCAGCTTAGTGGCCGGTGAAGCTTTCTTT. It encodes CASSLVAGEAFF.

The chain combines TRBV5-4 with TRBJ2-3, with no clear D. Per germline, CDR1 SGHNT and CDR2 YYREEE (reference sequence). This CDR3 contains 14 residues. Trimming pared 4 bases from V and 5 bases from J, leaving 14 bases between. CDR3 in amino acids: CASSPPGVKDTQYF. CDR3 DNA sequence: TGTGCCAGCAGCCCCCCTGGGGTAAAAGATACGCAGTATTTT.

This sequence joins TRBV2 and TRBJ1-6; no definite D call. CDR1 is SNHLY and CDR2 is FYNNEI in the germline V gene. This CDR3 contains 12 residues. V dropped 9 bases and J dropped 8 bases, with 11 bases sitting between them. CDR3 in DNA: TGTGCCAGTTCTGCGGCATATTCACCCCTCCACTTT. It codes for CASSAAYSPLHF. The variable domain in full, with the rest retrieved from reference TRBV2 and TRBJ1-6, is EPEVTQTPSHQVTQMGQEVILRCVPISNHLYFYWYRQILGQKVEFLVSFYNNEISEKSEIFDDQFSVERPDGSNFTLKIRSTKLEDSAMYFCASSAAYSPLHFGNGTRLTVT.

J is TRBJ1-3 and V is TRBV28; a weak D match, TRBD1 (5 bases). The CDR3 length is 16 residues. Germline CDR1 is MDHEN and CDR2 is SYDVKM. Between the trimmed V and J ends, which lost 5 bases and 0 bases, there was a span of 14 bases. The CDR3 region is CASSPPGRFSGNTIYF. The CDR3 DNA follows: TGTGCCAGCAGTCCTCCGGGACGCTTCTCTGGAAACACCATATATTTT.

This clone was counted a few times. The genes are TRBV19 and TRBJ1-1; 7 nucleotides agree with TRBD1. Germline V gene sequence: CDR1 LNHDA, CDR2 SQIVND (reference sequence). Trimming removed 6 bases from V and 1 base from J; junction bases left unmatched: 5. The CDR3 sequence is 14 residues long. This CDR3 is CASRSDRTNTEAFF. The CDR3, as DNA: TGTGCCAGTAGATCGGACAGGACGAACACTGAAGCTTTCTTT.

This clone has only a few counts. The DNA of the CDR3 is TGTGCCAGCAGCAGAGTACCGGAGGGTGAGCAGTACTTC. As protein: CASSRVPEGEQYF. This chain joins TRBV2 and TRBJ2-7, with a tentative D call TRBD2 (6 bases). CDR3 size: 13 residues. V lost 6 bases to trimming and J lost 7 bases, with 16 bases between them. Germline V CDR1 and CDR2: SNHLY, FYNNEI.

The gene calls are TRBV9 and TRBJ2-5; TRBD2 is a possible D gene (5 bases). The V and J ends lost 2 bases and 0 bases respectively, with 11 bases between them. There are 15 residues in the CDR3. Germline loops: CDR1 SGDLS, CDR2 YYNGEE. CDR3 sequence: CASSVSGNYQETQYF. The CDR3 DNA follows: TGTGCCAGCAGCGTTTCGGGAAACTACCAAGAGACCCAGTACTTC.

The chain combines TRBV5-1 with TRBJ2-2, with 12 bases lining up with TRBD2. Per germline, CDR1 SGHRS and CDR2 YFSETQ. J lost 10 bases, V lost 4 bases, and 8 bases had no gene match. This CDR3 spans 15 amino acids. The CDR3 protein is CASSPRLAGAQELFF. The CDR3 region has the DNA TGCGCCAGCAGCCCAAGACTAGCGGGGGCCCAGGAGCTGTTTTTT.

This chain joins TRBV7-2 and TRBJ2-2; D gene unclear. This CDR3 is built from 13 residues. Germline V gene lookup returns CDR1 SGHTA and CDR2 FQGNSA. Trimming took 5 bases from V and 5 from J, leaving 9 bases between them. The CDR3 spells CASSHDQTGELFF. CDR3 in DNA: TGTGCCAGCAGCCATGACCAGACCGGGGAGCTGTTTTTT.

This chain joins TRBV5-1 and TRBJ1-4; the D is unclear. This CDR3 has 13 amino acids. V lost 5 bases, J lost 4 bases, and 9 bases lay in between. CDR1 is SGHRS, CDR2 YFSETQ, per germline. The CDR3 sequence: CASRWGLNEKLFF. CDR3 sequence (DNA): TGCGCCAGCAGGTGGGGTCTTAATGAAAAACTGTTTTTT. The full variable domain, with the rest looked up from reference TRBV5-1 and TRBJ1-4, is KAGVTQTPRYLIKTRGQQVTLSCSPISGHRSVSWYQQTPGQGLQFLFEYFSETQRNKGNFPGRFSGRQFSNSRSEMNVSTLELGDSALYLCASRWGLNEKLFFGSGTQLSVL.

This sequence joins TRBV7-8 and TRBJ1-4, with D tentatively TRBD1 (5 bases). The ends were cut back, 5 bases at V and 8 bases at J, with 15 bases in the middle. Germline V gives CDR1 SGHVS, CDR2 FQNEAQ. CDR3 size: 14 residues. The CDR3 is CASSLGTAWEKLFF. CDR3 sequence (DNA): TGTGCCAGCAGCCTTGGGACGGCCTGGGAAAAACTGTTTTTT.

The chain carries TRBV7-2 and TRBJ1-2; D is possibly TRBD1 (5 bases). CDR1 and CDR2 (germline): SGHTA, FQGNSA. This CDR3 contains 16 residues. V lost 1 base and J lost 4, with 16 bases in between. The CDR3 DNA is TGTGCCAGCAGCTTAGATAACGGGGGTGGGGTCTATGGCTACACCTTC. Translation gives CASSLDNGGGVYGYTF.

The chain has TRBV18 and TRBJ2-1, with D possibly being TRBD1 or TRBD2 (5 bases each). The CDR3 contains 13 residues. V shed 3 bases and J shed 7 bases, with 10 bases lying between them. Germline-derived CDR1 and CDR2 are KGHSH and LQKENI. The CDR3 spells CASSPRGANEQFF. In nucleotides, the CDR3 is TGTGCCAGCTCACCGAGGGGTGCTAATGAGCAGTTCTTC.